In its sample, the clone carrying this TCR beta chain was seen once. Sequenced by immunoSEQ multiplex PCR; TCRdb stores in-frame clones only, minus some. The table shows some 50,000 clones, with 90% occurring only once. The source of the sample is a study of blood T cell repertoires in COVID-19. Germline CDR1 is GTSNPN and CDR2 is SVGIG (reference sequence). This CDR3 region has 14 residues. Trimming removed 2 bases from V and 3 bases from J; junction bases left unmatched: 4. The genes are TRBV30 and TRBJ2-3; TRBD1 matches 8 bases. Sequenced input: peripheral blood. The clonotype originates from a man aged 40-49 years with acute or convalescent COVID-19. The chain's CDR3 is CAWSSGQGTDTQYF. In DNA, the CDR3 is TGTGCCTGGAGTTCCGGACAGGGAACAGATACGCAGTATTTT.